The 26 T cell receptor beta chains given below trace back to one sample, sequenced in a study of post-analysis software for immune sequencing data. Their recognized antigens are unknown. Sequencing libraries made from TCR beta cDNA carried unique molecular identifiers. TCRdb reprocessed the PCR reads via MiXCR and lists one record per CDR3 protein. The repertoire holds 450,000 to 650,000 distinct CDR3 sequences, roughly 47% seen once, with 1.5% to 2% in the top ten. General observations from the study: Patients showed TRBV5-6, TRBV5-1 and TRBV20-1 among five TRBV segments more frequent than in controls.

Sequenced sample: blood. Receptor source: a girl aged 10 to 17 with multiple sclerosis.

CDR3 DNA: TGCAGCGTTGAGCTCGTTATCGGACAGGGTGGTGACGAGCAGTACTTC. It encodes CSVELVIGQGGDEQYF. V is TRBV29-1 and J is TRBJ2-7; TRBD1 matches 8 bases. After removal of 3 bases from V and 5 bases from J, the junction contained 15 bases not matched to a gene. CDR1 is SQVTM, CDR2 ANQGSEA, per germline. CDR3 length: 16 amino acids.

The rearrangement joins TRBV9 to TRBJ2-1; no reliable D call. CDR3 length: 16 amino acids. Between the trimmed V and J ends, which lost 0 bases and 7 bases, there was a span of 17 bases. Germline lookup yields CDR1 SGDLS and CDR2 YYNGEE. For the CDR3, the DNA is TGTGCCAGCAGCGTAGCGGACGGTTCCTTGGGGAATGAGCAGTTCTTC. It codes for CASSVADGSLGNEQFF.

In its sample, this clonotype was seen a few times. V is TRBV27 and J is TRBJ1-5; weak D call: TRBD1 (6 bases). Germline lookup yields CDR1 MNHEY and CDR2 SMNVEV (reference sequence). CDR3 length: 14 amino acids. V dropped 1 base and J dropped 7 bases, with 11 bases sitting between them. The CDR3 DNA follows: TGTGCCAGCAGTTTATACGCAGGGGACCAGCCCCAGCATTTT. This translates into CASSLYAGDQPQHF.

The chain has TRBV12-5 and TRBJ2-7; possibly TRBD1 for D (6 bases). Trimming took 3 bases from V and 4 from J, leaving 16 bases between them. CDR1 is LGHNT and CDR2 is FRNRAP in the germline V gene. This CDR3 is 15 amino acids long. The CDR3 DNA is TGTGCTAGTGGTTTAAATCTAGACAGGACTTACGAGCAGTACTTC. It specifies CASGLNLDRTYEQYF.

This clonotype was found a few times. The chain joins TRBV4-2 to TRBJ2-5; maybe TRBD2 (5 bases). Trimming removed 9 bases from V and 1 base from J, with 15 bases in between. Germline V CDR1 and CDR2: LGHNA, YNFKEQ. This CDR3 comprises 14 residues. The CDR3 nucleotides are TGTGCCAGTAGCTTTGGCGGGCTCCAAGAGACCCAGTACTTC. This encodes CASSFGGLQETQYF.

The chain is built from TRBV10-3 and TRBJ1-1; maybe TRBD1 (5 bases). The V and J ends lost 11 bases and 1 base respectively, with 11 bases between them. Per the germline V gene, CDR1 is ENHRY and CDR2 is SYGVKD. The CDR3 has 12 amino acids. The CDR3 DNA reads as TGTGCCCTGAGGGACCCGAACACTGAAGCTTTCTTT. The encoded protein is CALRDPNTEAFF.

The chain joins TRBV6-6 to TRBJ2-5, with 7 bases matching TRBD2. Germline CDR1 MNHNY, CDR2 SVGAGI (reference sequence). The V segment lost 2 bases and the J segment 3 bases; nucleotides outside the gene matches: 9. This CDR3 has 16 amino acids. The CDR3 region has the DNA TGTGCCAGCAGTTACCCTGGGAGGGAGGGAAAAGAGACCCAGTACTTC. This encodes CASSYPGREGKETQYF.

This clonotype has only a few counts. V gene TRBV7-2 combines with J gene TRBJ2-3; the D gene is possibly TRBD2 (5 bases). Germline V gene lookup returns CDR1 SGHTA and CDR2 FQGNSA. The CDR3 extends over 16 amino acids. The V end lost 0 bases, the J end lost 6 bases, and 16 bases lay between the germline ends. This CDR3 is CASSLAFRLGADTQYF. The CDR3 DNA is TGTGCCAGCAGCTTAGCGTTCCGGCTGGGAGCTGATACGCAGTATTTT.

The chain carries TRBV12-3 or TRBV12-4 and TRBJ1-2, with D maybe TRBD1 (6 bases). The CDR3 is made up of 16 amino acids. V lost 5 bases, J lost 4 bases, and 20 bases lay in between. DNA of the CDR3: TGTGCCAGCAGTCCTGATGGATGGACAGTGTCCTATGGCTACACCTTC. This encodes CASSPDGWTVSYGYTF.

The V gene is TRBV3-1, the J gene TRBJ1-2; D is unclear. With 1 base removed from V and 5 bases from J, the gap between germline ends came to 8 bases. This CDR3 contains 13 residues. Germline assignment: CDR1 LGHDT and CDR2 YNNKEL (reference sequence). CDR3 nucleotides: TGTGCCAGCAGCCAAGCCAGTGATTATGGCTACACCTTC. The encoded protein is CASSQASDYGYTF. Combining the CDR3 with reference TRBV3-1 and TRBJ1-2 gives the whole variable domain DTAVSQTPKYLVTQMGNDKSIKCEQNLGHDTMYWYKQDSKKFLKIMFSYNNKELIINETVPNRFSPKSPDKAHLNLHINSLELGDSAVYFCASSQASDYGYTFGSGTRLTVV.

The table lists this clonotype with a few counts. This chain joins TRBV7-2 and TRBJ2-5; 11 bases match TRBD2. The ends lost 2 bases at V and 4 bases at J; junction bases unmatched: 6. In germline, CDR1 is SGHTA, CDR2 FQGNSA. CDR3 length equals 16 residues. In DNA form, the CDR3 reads TGTGCCAGCAGCTTACTAGCGGGGGGCCTAACAGAGACCCAGTACTTC. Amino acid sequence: CASSLLAGGLTETQYF.

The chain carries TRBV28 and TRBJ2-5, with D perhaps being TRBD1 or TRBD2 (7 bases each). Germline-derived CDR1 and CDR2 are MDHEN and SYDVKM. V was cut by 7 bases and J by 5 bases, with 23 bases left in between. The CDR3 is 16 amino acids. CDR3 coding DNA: TGTGCCAGCAACTCAGGGGGGGCACCTCGCCGGGAGACCCAGTACTTC. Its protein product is CASNSGGAPRRETQYF.

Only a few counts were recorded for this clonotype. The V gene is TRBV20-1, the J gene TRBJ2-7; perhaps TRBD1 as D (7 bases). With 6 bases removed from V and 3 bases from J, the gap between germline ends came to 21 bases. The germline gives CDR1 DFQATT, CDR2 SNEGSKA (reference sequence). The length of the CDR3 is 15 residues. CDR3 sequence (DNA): TGCAGTGCCGCTGGCCCAGGGGGGATTGTCTACGAGCAGTACTTC. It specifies CSAAGPGGIVYEQYF.

This CDR3 is CASSESGGGDTQYF. CDR3 in DNA: TGCGCCAGCAGTGAGTCTGGCGGAGGGGATACGCAGTATTTT. The rearrangement uses TRBV10-1 and TRBJ2-3; tentative D call: TRBD2 (6 bases). V was trimmed by 0 bases and J by 6 bases, leaving 10 bases between them. The CDR3 has 14 amino acids. From germline, CDR1 is WNHNN and CDR2 SYGVQD (reference sequence).

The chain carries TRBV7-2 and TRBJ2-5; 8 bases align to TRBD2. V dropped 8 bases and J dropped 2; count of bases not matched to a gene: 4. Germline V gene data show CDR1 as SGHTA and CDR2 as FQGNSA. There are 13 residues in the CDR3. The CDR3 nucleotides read TGTGCCAGCCTGATAGCGGGGCAAGAGACCCAGTACTTC. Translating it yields CASLIAGQETQYF.

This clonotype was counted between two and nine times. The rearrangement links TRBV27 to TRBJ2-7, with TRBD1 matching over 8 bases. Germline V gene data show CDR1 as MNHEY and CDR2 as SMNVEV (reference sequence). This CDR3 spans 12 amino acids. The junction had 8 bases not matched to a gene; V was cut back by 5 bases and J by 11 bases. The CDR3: CASSTQDRAKYF. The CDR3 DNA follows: TGTGCCAGCAGTACCCAGGACAGGGCTAAGTACTTC.

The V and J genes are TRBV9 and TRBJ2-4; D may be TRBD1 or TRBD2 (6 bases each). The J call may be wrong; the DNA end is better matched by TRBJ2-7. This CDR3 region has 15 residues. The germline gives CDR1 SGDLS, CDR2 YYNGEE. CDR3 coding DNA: TGTGCCAGCAGCAGGGGGACCTTGGGGACTTACGAGCAGTACTTC. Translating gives CASSRGTLGTYEQYF.

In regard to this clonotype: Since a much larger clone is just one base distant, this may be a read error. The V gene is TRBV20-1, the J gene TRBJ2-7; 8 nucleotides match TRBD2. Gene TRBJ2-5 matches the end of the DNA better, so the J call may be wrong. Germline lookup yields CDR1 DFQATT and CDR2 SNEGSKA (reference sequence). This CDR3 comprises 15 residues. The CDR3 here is CSARMWREAEETQYF. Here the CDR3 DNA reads TGCAGTGCTAGAATGTGGCGGGAGGCCGAAGAGACCCAGTACTTC.

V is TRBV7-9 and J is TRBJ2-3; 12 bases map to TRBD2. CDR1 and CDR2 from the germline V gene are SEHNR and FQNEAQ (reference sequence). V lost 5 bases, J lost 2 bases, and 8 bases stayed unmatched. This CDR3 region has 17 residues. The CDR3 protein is CASSPGLAGLFTDTQYF. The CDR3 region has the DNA TGTGCCAGCAGCCCCGGACTAGCGGGACTTTTCACAGATACGCAGTATTTT.

CDR3: CASSLATAHEQFF. CDR3 nucleotide sequence: TGTGCCAGCAGCTTAGCTACCGCCCATGAGCAGTTCTTC. The V call is TRBV7-6, the J call TRBJ2-1; no definite D call. Trimming took off 0 bases at V and 8 bases at J, with 8 bases between the two ends. This CDR3 comprises 13 residues. CDR1 is SGHVS, CDR2 FNYEAQ, per germline.

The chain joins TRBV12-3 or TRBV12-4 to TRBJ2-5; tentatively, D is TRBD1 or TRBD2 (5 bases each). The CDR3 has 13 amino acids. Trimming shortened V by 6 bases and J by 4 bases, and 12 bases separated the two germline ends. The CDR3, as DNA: TGTGCCAGCAGGGGGGACCCAGGAGAGACCCAGTACTTC. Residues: CASRGDPGETQYF.

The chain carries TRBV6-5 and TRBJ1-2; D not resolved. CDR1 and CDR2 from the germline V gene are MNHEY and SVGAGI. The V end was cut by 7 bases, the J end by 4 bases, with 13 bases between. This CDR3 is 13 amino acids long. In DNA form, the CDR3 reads TGTGCCAGCACCCCAGGCGGGGTCTATGGCTACACCTTC. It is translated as CASTPGGVYGYTF.

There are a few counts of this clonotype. CDR3 nucleotide sequence: TGTGCCAGCAGTCTCACCGGGACTGCGAACACTGAAGCTTTCTTT. Its translation is CASSLTGTANTEAFF. This chain uses TRBV7-3 with TRBJ1-1; possible D gene TRBD1, 5 bases. The V end lost 6 bases, the J end lost 1 base, and 15 bases lay between the germline ends. This CDR3 has 15 amino acids. Germline CDR1 reads SGHTA; CDR2 reads FQGTGA.

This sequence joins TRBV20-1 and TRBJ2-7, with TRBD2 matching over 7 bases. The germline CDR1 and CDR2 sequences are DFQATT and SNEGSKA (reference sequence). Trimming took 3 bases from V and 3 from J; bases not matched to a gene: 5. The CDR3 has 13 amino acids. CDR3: CSASQGLLYEQYF. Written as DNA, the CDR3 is TGCAGTGCTAGTCAGGGACTACTCTACGAGCAGTACTTC.

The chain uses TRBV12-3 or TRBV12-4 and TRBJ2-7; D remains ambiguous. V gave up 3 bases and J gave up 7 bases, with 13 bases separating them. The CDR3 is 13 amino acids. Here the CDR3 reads CASSLTPKNEQYF. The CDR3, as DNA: TGTGCCAGCAGTTTGACCCCCAAGAATGAGCAGTACTTC.

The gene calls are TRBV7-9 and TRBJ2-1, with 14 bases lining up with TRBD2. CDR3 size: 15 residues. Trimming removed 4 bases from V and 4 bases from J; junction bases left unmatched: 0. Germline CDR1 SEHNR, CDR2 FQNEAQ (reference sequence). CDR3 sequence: CASSWTSGRYNEQFF. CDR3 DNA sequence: TGTGCCAGCAGCTGGACTAGCGGGAGGTACAATGAGCAGTTCTTC.